A single sample is the source of the 23 T cell receptor beta chains below, sequenced in a study of OX40 agonist ivuxolimab in advanced cancers. TCRdb keeps only in-frame clones here, not all; method: immunoSEQ multiplex PCR. The table records about 61,000 clones, roughly 84% of them present only once. The sequences come from CD4+ or CD8+ T cells sorted from blood, collected in a trial of the OX40 agonist ivuxolimab. Receptor source: an adult with an advanced solid tumor such as melanoma, head and neck, liver or kidney cancer.

The chain is built from TRBV21-1 and TRBJ2-4. TRBV21-1 has pseudogene status. The CDR3 totals 14 residues. CDR3 DNA: TGTGCCAGCAGCAATGGTGGAGCCAAAAACATTCAGTACTTC. As protein: CASSNGGAKNIQYF.

The rearrangement uses TRBV27 and TRBJ1-6; TRBD1 might be the D (5 bases). V dropped 6 bases and J dropped 4 bases, with 16 bases sitting between them. The CDR3 spans 16 residues. Germline assignment: CDR1 MNHEY and CDR2 SMNVEV (reference sequence). CDR3 nucleotide sequence: TGTGCCAGCAGACCTCTCAGGGTTGGGTATAATTCACCCCTCCACTTT. This sequence encodes CASRPLRVGYNSPLHF.

This rearrangement joins TRBV19 to TRBJ2-7; D possibly corresponds to TRBD2 (6 bases). The V end lost 5 bases, the J end lost 1 base, and 21 bases lay between the germline ends. In germline, CDR1 is LNHDA, CDR2 SQIVND (reference sequence). CDR3 length equals 17 residues. In DNA, the CDR3 is TGTGCCAGTAGTCCGCTAGCGTTCACCTCTACGTCCTACGAGCAGTACTTC. This codes for CASSPLAFTSTSYEQYF.

The chain links TRBV29-1 to TRBJ2-4; 9 nucleotides match TRBD1. Unmatched junction bases numbered 10, after V lost 4 bases and J lost 0 bases. Germline CDR1 SQVTM, CDR2 ANQGSEA. The CDR3 spans 17 residues. The CDR3: CSVVRTGELLAKNIQYF. The CDR3 nucleotides read TGCAGCGTTGTCCGGACAGGGGAACTTTTAGCCAAAAACATTCAGTACTTC.

The CDR3 DNA sequence: TGTGCCGGGGGCAGTTCAGAGACCCAGTACTTC. This translates into CAGGSSETQYF. This chain uses TRBV7-9 with TRBJ2-5; TRBD1 is a possible D gene (6 bases). There are 11 residues in the CDR3. Germline CDR1 reads SEHNR; CDR2 reads FQNEAQ (reference sequence). The V end was cut by 11 bases, the J end by 4 bases, with 11 bases between.

The chain carries TRBV5-1 and TRBJ2-2, with D tentatively TRBD1 (5 bases). V was shortened by 6 bases and J by 6 bases, with 15 bases between the two germline ends. CDR1 SGHRS and CDR2 YFSETQ come from the germline V gene. This CDR3 has 14 amino acids. This CDR3 reads CASTQPQGSGELFF. The CDR3, as DNA: TGCGCCAGCACCCAACCGCAGGGATCCGGGGAGCTGTTTTTT.

This chain connects TRBV2 to TRBJ2-2, with D uncertain. V lost 5 bases and J 3 bases, leaving 10 bases between the germline ends. The CDR3 is 14 amino acids. Germline V gene data show CDR1 as SNHLY and CDR2 as FYNNEI. The CDR3 bases are TGTGCCAGCAGTCGAAGGGCCGACACCGGGGAGCTGTTTTTT. This codes for CASSRRADTGELFF.

V usage is TRBV10-3 and J usage is TRBJ2-7, with D perhaps TRBD1 (6 bases). V lost 3 bases and J lost 1, with 13 bases in between. Germline lookup yields CDR1 ENHRY and CDR2 SYGVKD. The CDR3 length is 15 residues. This CDR3 reads CAISETTGKSYEQYF. The CDR3 bases are TGTGCCATCAGTGAAACCACAGGGAAGTCCTACGAGCAGTACTTC.

This clone was seen a single time. This chain connects TRBV28 to TRBJ2-7, with D possibly being TRBD2 (5 bases). This CDR3 contains 11 residues. V gave up 5 bases and J gave up 4 bases, with 6 bases separating them. Germline CDR1 reads MDHEN; CDR2 reads SYDVKM. The DNA of the CDR3 is TGTGCCAGCAGTCGGAGGTACGAGCAGTACTTC. Translation gives CASSRRYEQYF.

This clone occurred once. The chain links TRBV9 to TRBJ2-5; D might be TRBD1 or TRBD2, each matching 5 bases. The V and J ends lost 4 bases and 1 base respectively, with 17 bases between them. CDR3 length: 16 amino acids. The germline gives CDR1 SGDLS, CDR2 YYNGEE. This CDR3 reads CASSPGATSVQETQYF. The CDR3 nucleotides read TGTGCCAGCAGCCCCGGGGCTACATCCGTCCAAGAGACCCAGTACTTC.

This clone was observed once. V usage is TRBV2 and J usage is TRBJ2-7; 8 bases agree with TRBD2. V shed 7 bases, J shed 2 bases, and the junction held 7 bases outside the gene matches. There are 14 residues in the CDR3. Germline V gives CDR1 SNHLY, CDR2 FYNNEI. CDR3 protein: CASKESSGTYEQYF. The CDR3 coding sequence is TGTGCCAGCAAGGAGAGTAGCGGGACCTACGAGCAGTACTTC.

The chain has TRBV27 and TRBJ2-1; 12 bases agree with TRBD2. V was clipped by 7 bases and J by 2 bases; unmatched bases: 18. Germline-derived CDR1 and CDR2 are MNHEY and SMNVEV (reference sequence). This CDR3 region has 20 residues. In DNA form, the CDR3 reads TGTGCCAGCAAAGTCAGGGGTCTAGCGGGAGGGTACCGTCCCTACAATGAGCAGTTCTTC. Translated, it gives CASKVRGLAGGYRPYNEQFF.

This chain uses TRBV18 with TRBJ2-5; 7 bases agree with TRBD1. Per germline, CDR1 KGHSH and CDR2 LQKENI. The CDR3 runs to 15 residues. V dropped 3 bases and J dropped 2; count of bases not matched to a gene: 6. CDR3 in DNA: TGTGCCAGCTCACCGACAGGGACCTTTCAAGAGACCCAGTACTTC. Protein: CASSPTGTFQETQYF.

The V and J genes are TRBV10-3 and TRBJ1-2; 9 nucleotides align to TRBD1. V lost 0 bases to trimming and J lost 9 bases; unmatched junction nucleotides: 8. The CDR3 covers 15 residues. Germline-derived CDR1 and CDR2 are ENHRY and SYGVKD. The CDR3: CAISESWTGDLSYTF. In DNA form, the CDR3 reads TGTGCCATCAGTGAGTCCTGGACAGGGGATTTAAGCTACACCTTC.

This chain's CDR3 is CASRGGPNQPQHF. Written as DNA, the CDR3 is TGTGCCAGCAGAGGGGGTCCCAATCAGCCCCAGCATTTT. The chain combines TRBV6-1 with TRBJ1-5, with D possibly matching TRBD1 (6 bases). V was trimmed by 6 bases and J by 3 bases, leaving 9 bases between them. Germline CDR1 and CDR2: MNHNS and SASEGT. This CDR3 has 13 amino acids.

This chain joins TRBV7-2 and TRBJ2-1, with 9 bases that match TRBD2. The CDR3 contains 17 residues. Germline values: CDR1 SGHTA, CDR2 FQGNSA. J gave up 1 base and V 4 bases, and 8 bases lay outside the gene matches. For the CDR3, the DNA is TGTGCCAGCAGCTCGATGGGGGCGGGAGGGTCCTACAATGAGCAGTTCTTC. Its protein product is CASSSMGAGGSYNEQFF.

This clone was detected only once. CDR3 region: CASSSEPGQGADYGYTF. CDR3 nucleotides: TGCGCCAGCAGCTCTGAGCCGGGACAGGGGGCTGACTATGGCTACACCTTC. The chain employs TRBV5-1 and TRBJ1-2, with TRBD1 matching 12 bases. V shed 3 bases and J 3 bases; nucleotides not matched to a gene: 9. Germline V lookup: CDR1 SGHRS, CDR2 YFSETQ. This CDR3 spans 17 amino acids. The entire variable domain, with the rest obtained from reference TRBV5-1 and TRBJ1-2, is as follows: KAGVTQTPRYLIKTRGQQVTLSCSPISGHRSVSWYQQTPGQGLQFLFEYFSETQRNKGNFPGRFSGRQFSNSRSEMNVSTLELGDSALYLCASSSEPGQGADYGYTFGSGTRLTVV.

In DNA, the CDR3 is TGTGCCAGCAGCCTCGGGTCCTTTGGGTCCACAGATACGCAGTATTTT. Translated: CASSLGSFGSTDTQYF. This rearrangement joins TRBV7-2 to TRBJ2-3; no clear D. V lost 5 bases to trimming and J lost 2 bases, with 17 bases between them. The CDR3 runs 16 residues. Germline lookup yields CDR1 SGHTA and CDR2 FQGNSA.

The chain employs TRBV4-1 and TRBJ1-4; tentative D call: TRBD1 (6 bases). CDR1 and CDR2 (germline): MGHRA, YSYEKL. V lost 0 bases and J 7 bases, leaving 18 bases between the germline ends. The CDR3 totals 17 residues. CDR3 in amino acids: CASSQDSISGASEKLFF. The CDR3 region has the DNA TGCGCCAGCAGCCAAGATTCAATTTCAGGGGCGAGTGAAAAACTGTTTTTT.

The rearrangement joins TRBV5-1 to TRBJ2-5, with D hard to call. The V gene's germline CDR1 is SGHRS and CDR2 YFSETQ. The CDR3 has 13 residues. V was pared by 3 bases and J by 2 bases, with 8 bases between. CDR3 DNA: TGCGCCAGCAGCTCTGTAGGGCAAGAGACCCAGTACTTC. Protein sequence: CASSSVGQETQYF.

The sample holds a few counts of this clone. The chain has TRBV28 and TRBJ1-2, with D unclear. CDR3 size: 12 residues. V dropped 4 bases and J dropped 4 bases, with 7 bases sitting between them. Germline lookup yields CDR1 MDHEN and CDR2 SYDVKM. CDR3 residues: CASSSPSYGYTF. The CDR3 coding sequence is TGTGCCAGCAGTTCCCCGAGCTATGGCTACACCTTC.

The CDR3 coding sequence is TGTGCCAGCTCACCAGGGCTCTCAGGGGCGAGCGACTATGGCTACACCTTC. Its protein is CASSPGLSGASDYGYTF. The J gene is TRBJ1-2, the V gene TRBV18; D possibly corresponds to TRBD1 (6 bases). The CDR3 covers 17 residues. V lost 2 bases and J 3 bases, leaving 19 bases between the germline ends. Germline-derived CDR1 and CDR2 are KGHSH and LQKENI. The whole variable domain, remainder taken from reference TRBV18 and TRBJ1-2, is NAGVMQNPRHLVRRRGQEARLRCSPMKGHSHVYWYRQLPEEGLKFMVYLQKENIIDESGMPKERFSAEFPKEGPSILRIQQVVRGDSAAYFCASSPGLSGASDYGYTFGSGTRLTVV.

The rearrangement links TRBV25-1 to TRBJ2-5; 9 bases match TRBD1. V lost 4 bases, J lost 4 bases, and 7 bases stayed unmatched. Germline CDR1 MGHDK, CDR2 SYGVNS. This CDR3 has 15 amino acids. CDR3 DNA sequence: TGTGCCAGCAGTGGCGCTACAGGGGGCGGAGAGACCCAGTACTTC. This sequence encodes CASSGATGGGETQYF.